One and the same sample provided the 14 T cell receptor beta chains below, sequenced in a study of Ad26.COV2.S vaccination and SARS-CoV-2 variants. Treatment noted: some 20 received Ad26.COV2.S at low or high dose, single or two shots; roughly five received placebo; per-sample allocation not given. Samples came from day 63 after the first vaccine or placebo injection. Only in-frame clones appear in the TCRdb table, and some are missing; sequencing was by immunoSEQ multiplex PCR. This sample has 440,000 or so clones, with about 92% found just once. The specimen comprised peripheral blood, sampled in a trial of Ad26.COV2.S vaccine versus placebo. These receptors were obtained from a person aged 18-65 years who received the Ad26.COV2.S COVID-19 vaccine or a placebo.

V usage is TRBV5-1 and J usage is TRBJ2-7, with 7 bases aligning to TRBD1. Germline values: CDR1 SGHRS, CDR2 YFSETQ. The V gene end was trimmed by 1 base and the J gene end by 1 base; junction bases not matched to a gene: 5. The CDR3 has 15 residues. The CDR3 loop is CASSLQTGTSYEQYF. The CDR3 DNA follows: TGCGCCAGCAGCTTGCAGACAGGGACGTCCTACGAGCAGTACTTC.

This clone was seen a single time. The J gene is TRBJ1-2, the V gene TRBV4-3; no clear D gene. Deletions cut 1 base from V and 1 base from J, with 13 bases between. From germline, CDR1 is LGHNA and CDR2 YSLEER. This CDR3 is 16 amino acids long. As DNA, the CDR3 is TGCGCCAGCAGCCAAGCTATTGGACGGCTTAACTATGGCTACACCTTC. It codes for CASSQAIGRLNYGYTF.

The chain uses TRBV6-5 and TRBJ1-2; D is undetermined. CDR3 length equals 14 residues. CDR1 is MNHEY and CDR2 is SVGAGI in the germline V gene. V gave up 4 bases and J gave up 4 bases, with 13 bases separating them. CDR3 nucleotides: TGTGCCAGCAGTTTACTCGCGCGGGGCTATGGCTACACCTTC. Translating it yields CASSLLARGYGYTF.

The chain is built from TRBV25-1 and TRBJ1-6; D remains unclear. Per germline, CDR1 MGHDK and CDR2 SYGVNS. The V and J ends lost 4 bases and 0 bases respectively, with 10 bases between them. This CDR3 contains 16 residues. CDR3 in amino acids: CASSATGSSYNSPLHF. The CDR3 DNA sequence: TGTGCCAGCAGTGCGACGGGAAGCTCCTATAATTCACCCCTCCACTTT.

V usage is TRBV19 and J usage is TRBJ2-7; tentatively, D is TRBD1 or TRBD2 (5 bases each). V lost 4 bases to trimming and J lost 10 bases, with 14 bases between them. Germline V gives CDR1 LNHDA, CDR2 SQIVND (reference sequence). The length of the CDR3 is 12 residues. CDR3 region: CASSTGRTRQYF. The CDR3 DNA reads as TGTGCCAGTAGTACGGGACGGACGCGACAGTACTTC.

The genes are TRBV6-5 and TRBJ1-2, with unresolved D. The CDR3 is 16 amino acids. Germline V gene lookup returns CDR1 MNHEY and CDR2 SVGAGI. Trimming cost V 0 bases and J 6 bases, with 17 bases left between them. The CDR3 coding sequence is TGTGCCAGCAGTTACTCGAGGCGCCGGAGCCAAAATGGCTACACCTTC. It translates to CASSYSRRRSQNGYTF.

In DNA, the CDR3 is TGTGCCAGCAGCTTACTTGGGAGCAATCAGCCCCAGCATTTT. Residues: CASSLLGSNQPQHF. The chain links TRBV7-9 to TRBJ1-5, with D hard to call. CDR3 size: 14 residues. Germline lookup yields CDR1 SEHNR and CDR2 FQNEAQ (reference sequence). The germline V and J ends were trimmed by 2 bases and 1 base, with 6 bases remaining between them.

J is TRBJ2-1 and V is TRBV14; D gene uncertain. CDR1 and CDR2 from the germline V gene are SGHDN and FVKESK. Trimming stripped 0 bases from V and 6 bases from J, with 12 bases between. The CDR3 totals 15 residues. The CDR3 nucleotides are TGTGCCAGCAGCCAAGATAGACTTAAGGCCAATGAGCAGTTCTTC. Protein sequence: CASSQDRLKANEQFF.

The V and J genes are TRBV10-1 and TRBJ2-2, with TRBD1 matching 10 bases. Looked up from germline, CDR1 is WNHNN and CDR2 is SYGVQD (reference sequence). V lost 4 bases to trimming and J lost 1 base; unmatched junction nucleotides: 6. The CDR3 extends over 17 amino acids. The CDR3 spells CASSGPRDRGNTGELFF. The CDR3 DNA reads TGCGCCAGCAGTGGACCCCGGGACAGGGGGAACACCGGGGAGCTGTTTTTT.

The rearrangement links TRBV12-5 to TRBJ1-5; 7 bases map to TRBD1. Germline CDR1 and CDR2: LGHNT and FRNRAP. After removal of 7 bases from V and 2 bases from J, the junction contained 14 bases not matched to a gene. This CDR3 comprises 17 residues. The CDR3 spells CASDGEGAIVGNQPQHF. For the CDR3, the DNA is TGTGCTAGTGACGGGGAGGGGGCCATAGTCGGCAATCAGCCCCAGCATTTT. Full variable domain (missing parts from reference TRBV12-5 and TRBJ1-5): DARVTQTPRHKVTEMGQEVTMRCQPILGHNTVFWYRQTMMQGLELLAYFRNRAPLDDSGMPKDRFSAEMPDATLATLKIQPSEPRDSAVYFCASDGEGAIVGNQPQHFGDGTRLSIL.

This clone was seen once. This CDR3 is CASSYVPETANYGYTF. In nucleotides, the CDR3 is TGTGCCAGCAGTTACGTCCCGGAAACAGCTAACTATGGCTACACCTTC. The J gene is TRBJ1-2, the V gene TRBV6-6; D is unresolved. V lost 2 bases and J lost 0, with 13 bases in between. Germline CDR1 MNHNY, CDR2 SVGAGI (reference sequence). The CDR3 covers 16 residues.

The chain couples TRBV28 to TRBJ2-3; the D is unclear. The CDR3 loop spans 13 amino acids. In germline, CDR1 is MDHEN, CDR2 SYDVKM. V was clipped by 6 bases and J by 2 bases, with 9 bases between them. CDR3 loop: CASRFRLTDTQYF. In DNA, the CDR3 is TGTGCCAGCAGGTTTAGGCTCACAGATACGCAGTATTTT.

V usage is TRBV5-4 and J usage is TRBJ1-3, with 7 nucleotides matching TRBD1. Looked up from germline, CDR1 is SGHNT and CDR2 is YYREEE (reference sequence). This CDR3 spans 14 amino acids. V shed 4 bases, J shed 2 bases, and the junction held 3 bases outside the gene matches. CDR3 in amino acids: CASSPDRAGNTIYF. The DNA for the CDR3 is TGTGCCAGCAGCCCAGACAGGGCTGGAAACACCATATATTTT.

This chain joins TRBV28 and TRBJ2-7; TRBD1 is a possible D gene (6 bases). The CDR3 has 11 amino acids. Germline V gene lookup returns CDR1 MDHEN and CDR2 SYDVKM. V dropped 5 bases and J dropped 9 bases, with 11 bases sitting between them. The CDR3 nucleotides read TGTGCCAGCAGTCCACAGGGTAGGCAGTACTTC. Amino acid sequence: CASSPQGRQYF.